The 30 T cell receptor beta chains in this list originate from one sample, sequenced in a study of blood T cell repertoires in COVID-19 (dated by TCRdb to about 2020). The protocol used for the library was the immunoSEQ multiplex PCR assay. TCRdb carries this immuneACCESS record with in-frame sequences only. Its versions omit some clonotypes, under half of them owing to an unresolved V gene in the studies checked, with the rest unexplained. In this sample the table shows 120,000 to 150,000 clones, 88% of which occur a single time. The biggest ten clones account for roughly 2% of the sample. Sequenced sample: peripheral blood. Receptors were obtained from a human donor in a cohort sampled during active COVID-19.

Regarding this clone: Sequence at one end of the junction differs from germline and may be a read error. The rearrangement uses TRBV5-5 and TRBJ1-5; 10 nucleotides match TRBD1. From germline, CDR1 is SGHKS and CDR2 YYEKEE (reference sequence). The CDR3 consists of 17 residues. For the CDR3, the DNA is TGTGTCAGCTCCTTTGGGACAGGGGATGGTGTAAATCAGCCCCAGCATTTT. The encoded protein is CVSSFGTGDGVNQPQHF.

The chain links TRBV5-1 to TRBJ2-7; D is possibly TRBD2 (6 bases). Germline CDR1 is SGHRS and CDR2 is YFSETQ. V was pared by 3 bases and J by 6 bases, with 19 bases between. The CDR3 totals 15 residues. The CDR3 protein is CASSSGTPTVREQYF. As DNA, the CDR3 is TGCGCCAGCAGCTCCGGGACTCCGACGGTACGCGAGCAGTACTTC.

Here the CDR3 reads CASSQDREGYNEQFF. The CDR3 nucleotides read TGTGCCAGCAGCCAAGACAGGGAGGGCTACAATGAGCAGTTCTTC. The V and J genes are TRBV3-1 (or the pseudogene TRBV3-2) and TRBJ2-1, with 7 nucleotides matching TRBD2. With V trimmed by 0 bases and J by 3 bases, 2 bases remained unmatched. The CDR3 contains 15 residues. The germline V gene encodes CDR1 LGHDT and CDR2 YNNKEL (reference sequence).

This chain links TRBV7-9 with TRBJ2-5; D not resolved. Deletions cut 5 bases from V and 5 bases from J, with 12 bases between. CDR3 length equals 13 residues. Per germline, CDR1 SEHNR and CDR2 FQNEAQ (reference sequence). CDR3 protein: CASSQYRRETQYF. The CDR3 DNA follows: TGTGCCAGCAGCCAATATCGGCGGGAGACCCAGTACTTC.

The chain recombines TRBV3-1 (or the pseudogene TRBV3-2) with TRBJ2-5, with TRBD2 as a possible D gene (6 bases). The CDR3 sequence is 14 residues long. Germline V gene sequence: CDR1 LGHDT, CDR2 YNNKEL (reference sequence). V was clipped by 1 base and J by 4 bases, with 10 bases between them. The chain's CDR3 is CASSQGGRGETQYF. CDR3 nucleotides: TGTGCCAGCAGCCAAGGAGGGCGGGGAGAGACCCAGTACTTC.

V is TRBV10-2 and J is TRBJ2-6; D uncertain. CDR3 size: 16 residues. Trimming took 6 bases from V and 0 from J, leaving 12 bases between them. Per the germline V gene, CDR1 is WSHSY and CDR2 is SAAADI. CDR3 sequence (DNA): TGCGCCAGCAGAAGACTGGGTAGCTCTGGGGCCAACGTCCTGACTTTC. This gives the protein CASRRLGSSGANVLTF.

Here the CDR3 reads CASSKTDTEAFF. Here the CDR3 DNA reads TGCGCCAGCAGTAAGACAGACACTGAAGCTTTCTTT. The chain combines TRBV5-1 with TRBJ1-1, with D possibly TRBD1 on 5 matching bases. Germline V gene lookup returns CDR1 SGHRS and CDR2 YFSETQ. The CDR3 is made up of 12 amino acids. V lost 5 bases to trimming and J lost 3 bases, with 8 bases between them.

This clone was observed a few times. The V gene is TRBV2, the J gene TRBJ1-5, with a tentative D call TRBD1 (6 bases). V lost 6 bases, J lost 7 bases, and 19 bases lay in between. CDR3 size: 15 residues. Germline V gives CDR1 SNHLY, CDR2 FYNNEI. Here the CDR3 reads CASRVTGNRGQPQHF. CDR3 in DNA: TGTGCCAGCAGGGTCACAGGGAACCGCGGCCAGCCCCAGCATTTT.

The chain recombines TRBV5-8 with TRBJ1-2; 7 nucleotides align to TRBD1. The CDR3 runs 16 residues. V shed 2 bases, J shed 6 bases, and the junction held 13 bases outside the gene matches. Looked up from germline, CDR1 is SGHTS and CDR2 is YDEGEE. The CDR3 loop reads CASSLPIRDRRNGYTF. The CDR3, as DNA: TGTGCCAGCAGCTTACCAATACGGGACAGAAGGAATGGCTACACCTTC.

This sequence joins TRBV4-3 and TRBJ2-7, with 8 bases matching TRBD1. The J segment lost 2 bases and the V segment lost 4 bases, leaving 4 bases of the junction unmatched. The CDR3 is 14 residues long. Per the germline V gene, CDR1 is LGHNA and CDR2 is YSLEER. CDR3 amino acids: CASSPRTGPYEQYF. As DNA, the CDR3 is TGCGCCAGCAGCCCCAGGACAGGGCCCTACGAGCAGTACTTC.

J is TRBJ2-3 and V is TRBV27; 9 bases align to TRBD2. CDR1 is MNHEY, CDR2 SMNVEV, per germline (reference sequence). The CDR3 covers 14 residues. V trimming: 2 bases; J trimming: 6 bases; junction bases outside the gene matches: 3. The CDR3 sequence is CASSLLAGTDTQYF. The CDR3 nucleotides are TGTGCCAGCAGTTTACTAGCGGGGACCGATACGCAGTATTTT.

This clone was detected once. This CDR3 is also generated by other DNA sequences in the sample. The chain uses TRBV14 and TRBJ1-2; 7 bases fit TRBD1. The CDR3 has 13 amino acids. V lost 4 bases and J lost 2; bases outside the gene matches: 1. The germline gives CDR1 SGHDN, CDR2 FVKESK. Here the CDR3 reads CASSPGQNYGYTF. Written as DNA, the CDR3 is TGTGCCAGCAGCCCGGGACAGAACTATGGCTACACCTTC.

The genes are TRBV28 and TRBJ1-1; TRBD1 is a possible D gene (6 bases). The germline V gene encodes CDR1 MDHEN and CDR2 SYDVKM. The CDR3 consists of 12 residues. Trimming left V 7 bases short and J 7 bases short, with 13 bases between. CDR3 in amino acids: CASNRLQGEAFF. DNA for the CDR3: TGTGCCAGCAACCGTCTACAGGGTGAAGCTTTCTTT.

This clone was picked up one time. J is TRBJ1-5 and V is TRBV4-3; a possible D gene is TRBD1 (6 bases). The CDR3 extends over 15 amino acids. V lost 2 bases and J 3 bases, leaving 11 bases between the germline ends. Germline V gives CDR1 LGHNA, CDR2 YSLEER. The CDR3 bases are TGCGCCAGCAGCCAAACAGGGCTGGTCAATCAGCCCCAGCATTTT. Translating gives CASSQTGLVNQPQHF.

With respect to this clone: The junction does not match germline at one end; this may be a read error. This chain connects TRBV6-2 or TRBV6-3 to TRBJ2-7, with D unclear. The CDR3 spans 15 residues. Germline V gives CDR1 MNHEY, CDR2 SVGEGT. The CDR3 DNA reads TGTGCCAGCAGTAACTCCGTCCCGGGCTCCTACGAGCAGTACTTC. Protein: CASSNSVPGSYEQYF.

The J gene is TRBJ2-5, the V gene TRBV10-2, with 12 bases aligning to TRBD2. Germline assignment: CDR1 WSHSY and CDR2 SAAADI. The CDR3 has 17 amino acids. Trimming took 3 bases from V and 3 from J; bases not matched to a gene: 8. The CDR3 loop is CASSDPPGLAGKETQYF. CDR3 sequence (DNA): TGCGCCAGCAGTGATCCACCCGGACTAGCGGGGAAAGAGACCCAGTACTTC.

The V call is TRBV30, the J call TRBJ2-3; the match to TRBD2 covers 10 bases. With V trimmed by 0 bases and J by 4 bases, 7 bases remained unmatched. Germline V lookup: CDR1 GTSNPN, CDR2 SVGIG (reference sequence). The CDR3 has 16 residues. CDR3 region: CAWSVPSGRRADTQYF. Here the CDR3 DNA reads TGTGCCTGGAGTGTACCTAGCGGGAGACGGGCAGATACGCAGTATTTT.

CDR3 residues: CASSLRRGTPQHF. The CDR3 DNA reads as TGTGCCAGCAGTTTAAGGCGGGGGACACCCCAGCATTTT. The rearrangement links TRBV27 to TRBJ1-5; maybe TRBD1 (6 bases). With 2 bases removed from V and 10 bases from J, the gap between germline ends came to 12 bases. Germline values: CDR1 MNHEY, CDR2 SMNVEV (reference sequence). CDR3 length: 13 residues.

The rearrangement links TRBV7-2 to TRBJ2-7, with 9 bases identical to TRBD1. CDR3 length equals 15 residues. V gave up 1 base and J gave up 5 bases; unmatched junction bases: 6. The germline CDR1 and CDR2 sequences are SGHTA and FQGNSA. CDR3 loop: CASSLGGTGLNEQYF. As DNA, the CDR3 is TGTGCCAGCAGCTTAGGGGGGACAGGGCTCAACGAGCAGTACTTC. The variable domain in full, completed from reference TRBV7-2 and TRBJ2-7, reads GAGVSQSPSNKVTEKGKDVELRCDPISGHTALYWYRQSLGQGLEFLIYFQGNSAPDKSGLPSDRFSAERTGGSVSTLTIQRTQQEDSAVYLCASSLGGTGLNEQYFGPGTRLTVT.

The chain links TRBV6-5 to TRBJ2-1; 8 bases match TRBD2. Per the germline V gene, CDR1 is MNHEY and CDR2 is SVGAGI. V shed 2 bases and J 10 bases; nucleotides not matched to a gene: 10. The CDR3 is 15 amino acids. CDR3 DNA sequence: TGTGCCAGCAGTTACCTTGGTAGCGGGGAAGGGGAGCAGTTCTTC. Protein product: CASSYLGSGEGEQFF.

This clone has more than one count but fewer than ten. The chain links TRBV5-5 to TRBJ1-5; D unclear. With 0 bases removed from V and 1 base from J, the gap between germline ends came to 5 bases. This CDR3 contains 14 residues. Germline values: CDR1 SGHKS, CDR2 YYEKEE (reference sequence). As DNA, the CDR3 is TGTGCCAGCAGCTTGGACAGAAGCAATCAGCCCCAGCATTTT. It encodes CASSLDRSNQPQHF.

This chain links TRBV25-1 with TRBJ2-2, with 9 positions matching TRBD1. Per the germline V gene, CDR1 is MGHDK and CDR2 is SYGVNS. V lost 0 bases and J lost 7; bases outside the gene matches: 9. The CDR3 is 17 residues long. Here the CDR3 reads CASSEYRTGARGGELFF. For the CDR3, the DNA is TGTGCCAGCAGTGAATACAGGACAGGGGCTAGAGGCGGGGAGCTGTTTTTT. The full variable domain, rest sourced from reference TRBV25-1 and TRBJ2-2, is EADIYQTPRYLVIGTGKKITLECSQTMGHDKMYWYQQDPGMELHLIHYSYGVNSTEKGDLSSESTVSRIRTEHFPLTLESARPSHTSQYLCASSEYRTGARGGELFFGEGSRLTVL.

This CDR3 is CAYERTSGRVEQFF. The CDR3 DNA reads TGTGCCTACGAAAGGACTAGCGGGAGGGTTGAGCAGTTCTTC. The rearrangement uses TRBV30 and TRBJ2-1; 15 bases agree with TRBD2. Germline values: CDR1 GTSNPN, CDR2 SVGIG (reference sequence). This CDR3 spans 14 amino acids. Unmatched junction bases numbered 7, after V lost 7 bases and J lost 9 bases.

This clone was seen more than once but under ten times. The chain is built from TRBV6-5 and TRBJ2-7; a possible D gene is TRBD2 (5 bases). Trimming removed 6 bases from V and 7 bases from J, with 16 bases in between. CDR3 length equals 13 residues. CDR1 and CDR2 (germline): MNHEY, SVGAGI. Here the CDR3 DNA reads TGTGCCAGCAGGACTGTCCCCGCGGGTGAGCAGTACTTC. Translated, it gives CASRTVPAGEQYF.

This chain uses TRBV30 with TRBJ1-1; D uncertain. The germline V gene encodes CDR1 GTSNPN and CDR2 SVGIG (reference sequence). CDR3 size: 17 residues. V was shortened by 4 bases and J by 0 bases, with 21 bases between the two germline ends. The CDR3 loop is CAWILRPGDPMNTEAFF. CDR3 in DNA: TGTGCCTGGATCCTTCGCCCCGGAGATCCCATGAACACTGAAGCTTTCTTT.

This chain connects TRBV5-6 to TRBJ2-7; 7 nucleotides line up with TRBD1. Germline V gene data show CDR1 as SGHDT and CDR2 as YYEEEE. The CDR3 runs to 16 residues. After removal of 0 bases from V and 6 bases from J, the junction contained 12 bases not matched to a gene. CDR3 loop: CASSLVPGTVRGEQYF. CDR3 DNA sequence: TGTGCCAGCAGCTTGGTTCCCGGGACAGTGCGTGGCGAGCAGTACTTC.

The chain joins TRBV2 to TRBJ1-2, with TRBD1 matching over 7 bases. Germline V gives CDR1 SNHLY, CDR2 FYNNEI. The CDR3 consists of 12 residues. V gave up 7 bases and J gave up 8 bases; unmatched junction bases: 7. This CDR3 is CASTRTGWGYTF. The CDR3, as DNA: TGTGCCAGCACGAGGACAGGCTGGGGCTACACCTTC.

The V gene is TRBV11-2, the J gene TRBJ2-1; D is unresolved. This CDR3 region has 15 residues. Germline loops: CDR1 SGHAT, CDR2 FQNNGV. V shed 3 bases and J shed 0 bases, with 9 bases lying between them. This CDR3 is CASSFRANSYNEQFF. DNA for the CDR3: TGTGCCAGCAGCTTTAGAGCGAACTCCTACAATGAGCAGTTCTTC. Full variable domain (rest looked up from reference TRBV11-2 and TRBJ2-1): EAGVAQSPRYKIIEKRQSVAFWCNPISGHATLYWYQQILGQGPKLLIQFQNNGVVDDSQLPKDRFSAERLKGVDSTLKIQPAKLEDSAVYLCASSFRANSYNEQFFGPGTRLTVL.

This chain links TRBV5-6 with TRBJ1-1; D uncertain. V shed 3 bases and J shed 1 base, with 16 bases lying between them. The germline CDR1 and CDR2 sequences are SGHDT and YYEEEE. This CDR3 comprises 16 residues. CDR3 sequence reads: CASSWSETKENTEAFF. The CDR3 coding sequence is TGTGCCAGCAGCTGGTCCGAGACTAAGGAGAACACTGAAGCTTTCTTT.

This rearrangement joins TRBV12-2 to TRBJ2-5; the DNA was not used to check the table's D call, TRBD2. TRBV12-2 is recorded as a pseudogene. The CDR3 runs 13 residues. DNA of the CDR3: TGTGCAAGTCGCCCCTCGGACTACGAGACCCAGTACTTC. Amino acid sequence: CASRPSDYETQYF.